This entry features one T cell receptor beta chain sequence. Trimming stripped 5 bases from V and 6 bases from J, with 19 bases between. CDR3 length: 15 amino acids. Germline CDR1 reads MNHEY; CDR2 reads SVGAGI. The data belong to a study of blood T cell repertoires in COVID-19. Study information: From the United States, Italy and Spain came samples of acute and convalescent COVID-19. PBMCs, B-cell-depleted T cells, or T cells were the source of the cDNA or gDNA that made up the material.

This table comes from immunoSEQ multiplex PCR, and its TCRdb copy is limited to in-frame clones, with some not included. Among about 270,000 clones, about 83% were seen once, and the ten largest hold approximately 6%. The sequence derives from a man older than 75 with acute or convalescent COVID-19. This sequence joins TRBV6-5 and TRBJ1-2; D might be TRBD1 (5 bases). The sequenced sample was peripheral blood. The CDR3 sequence is CASSPRGTNINGYTF. CDR3 in DNA: TGTGCCAGCAGTCCCCGGGGGACGAACATCAATGGCTACACCTTC.